Following are 24 T cell receptor beta chains from one sample sequenced in a study of cytomegalovirus exposure and HLA in healthy donors. The PCR used 60 Vbeta and 13 Jbeta primers. Using immunoSEQ multiplex PCR, the repertoire was profiled, and TCRdb retains in-frame clones only, with some absent. Here the sample spans over 90,000 clones, almost 80% being singletons. Specimen: PBMCs. The origin of the receptors is a middle-aged man in good health and CMV-seropositive.

The chain joins TRBV27 to TRBJ2-7; 9 bases map to TRBD1. CDR3 length: 13 residues. Germline V gene lookup returns CDR1 MNHEY and CDR2 SMNVEV (reference sequence). The V segment lost 6 bases and the J segment 1 base; nucleotides outside the gene matches: 1. The CDR3 here is CASRDRGSYEQYF. The DNA for the CDR3 is TGTGCCAGCAGAGACAGGGGGTCCTACGAGCAGTACTTC.

The V call is TRBV7-3, the J call TRBJ2-1; 7 bases map to TRBD1. Germline V gene data show CDR1 as SGHTA and CDR2 as FQGTGA. The CDR3 is 14 amino acids. V lost 7 bases, J lost 5 bases, and 8 bases stayed unmatched. CDR3 in DNA: TGTGCCAGCACCTGGGGCAGGGGGAACAATGAGCAGTTCTTC. Protein sequence: CASTWGRGNNEQFF.

The rearrangement uses TRBV19 and TRBJ2-3; 9 bases are a match to TRBD2. The germline V gene has CDR1 LNHDA and CDR2 SQIVND (reference sequence). V gave up 8 bases and J gave up 4 bases; unmatched junction bases: 13. The CDR3 totals 16 residues. The CDR3 protein is CASHRRSGGRSDTQYF. CDR3 in DNA: TGTGCCAGTCACCGCCGTAGCGGGGGTCGTTCAGATACGCAGTATTTT.

The genes are TRBV28 and TRBJ2-3; 7 bases fit TRBD1. The CDR3 is 17 amino acids. From germline, CDR1 is MDHEN and CDR2 SYDVKM. J was trimmed by 2 bases and V by 2 bases; bases with no gene match: 10. As DNA, the CDR3 is TGTGCCAGCAGTTTACGGGCGACAGGGATTAACACAGATACGCAGTATTTT. It translates to CASSLRATGINTDTQYF.

This chain connects TRBV5-1 to TRBJ2-7; perhaps TRBD1 as D (5 bases). The CDR3 covers 13 residues. The V and J ends lost 1 base and 3 bases respectively, with 8 bases between them. Germline V lookup: CDR1 SGHRS, CDR2 YFSETQ. CDR3 region: CASSLSQGYEQYF. CDR3 nucleotides: TGCGCCAGCAGCTTGAGTCAGGGCTACGAGCAGTACTTC.

This chain joins TRBV4-2 and TRBJ2-1, with a possible D match to TRBD2 (6 bases). Germline CDR1 is LGHNA and CDR2 is YNFKEQ. V dropped 4 bases and J dropped 5 bases, with 18 bases sitting between them. This CDR3 has 16 residues. The CDR3, as DNA: TGTGCCAGCAGCCCGCTCGGGGACCGCGGGGACAATGAGCAGTTCTTC. Amino acids: CASSPLGDRGDNEQFF.

This chain joins TRBV30 and TRBJ1-4; unclear D gene. This CDR3 is built from 13 residues. CDR1 and CDR2 (germline): GTSNPN, SVGIG (reference sequence). Trimming removed 5 bases at V and 4 bases at J, with 11 bases between. This CDR3 is CAWAGSSNEKLFF. The CDR3 DNA sequence: TGTGCCTGGGCGGGTTCAAGTAATGAAAAACTGTTTTTT.

The chain couples TRBV29-1 to TRBJ2-5; 9 nucleotides line up with TRBD1. The DNA end lines up better with TRBJ2-7; the J call may be wrong. Germline-derived CDR1 and CDR2 are SQVTM and ANQGSEA. The CDR3 runs 13 residues. For the CDR3, the DNA is TGCAGCGTTGACCCGGGACAGGGAAACGAGCAGTACTTC. Amino acid sequence: CSVDPGQGNEQYF.

V gene TRBV7-2 combines with J gene TRBJ2-1; 8 bases agree with TRBD2. Germline V gives CDR1 SGHTA, CDR2 FQGNSA. There are 13 residues in the CDR3. Trimming took 7 bases from V and 9 from J; bases not matched to a gene: 8. In nucleotides, the CDR3 is TGTGCCAGCACTGTAGCGGGGCCTACTGAGCAGTTCTTC. Translating it yields CASTVAGPTEQFF.

The genes are TRBV10-1 and TRBJ1-1; TRBD1 matches at 10 bases. Germline assignment: CDR1 WNHNN and CDR2 SYGVQD (reference sequence). This CDR3 contains 13 residues. The trim removed 10 bases at V and 6 bases at J, leaving 8 bases unmatched. Here the CDR3 reads CATGTGENPEAFF. The CDR3 nucleotides are TGCGCCACCGGGACAGGGGAAAACCCTGAAGCTTTCTTT.

Comment on this clone: Other DNA variants within this sample encode the same CDR3. This chain joins TRBV9 and TRBJ2-5, with unresolved D. In germline, CDR1 is SGDLS, CDR2 YYNGEE. The CDR3 totals 13 residues. Trimming took 0 bases from V and 4 from J, leaving 7 bases between them. CDR3: CASSVATGETQYF. As DNA, the CDR3 is TGTGCCAGCAGCGTAGCTACGGGAGAGACCCAGTACTTC.

The CDR3 region is CASSLNLGTGGTDTQYF. The DNA for the CDR3 is TGTGCCAGCAGTTTAAATTTAGGGACAGGGGGCACAGATACGCAGTATTTT. The chain employs TRBV27 and TRBJ2-3; 10 bases fit TRBD1. Looked up from germline, CDR1 is MNHEY and CDR2 is SMNVEV (reference sequence). The CDR3 loop spans 17 amino acids. J was trimmed by 1 base and V by 2 bases; bases with no gene match: 6.

This rearrangement joins TRBV7-2 to TRBJ2-7; D gene ambiguous. The germline V and J ends were trimmed by 4 bases and 0 bases, with 4 bases remaining between them. Germline CDR1 SGHTA, CDR2 FQGNSA. The length of the CDR3 is 12 residues. The CDR3 is CASSSYSYEQYF. The CDR3, as DNA: TGTGCCAGCAGCTCCTACTCCTACGAGCAGTACTTC.

The gene calls are TRBV27 and TRBJ1-2; D perhaps matches TRBD1 (5 bases). The CDR3 spans 15 residues. The V end was cut by 4 bases, the J end by 7 bases, with 19 bases between. CDR1 is MNHEY, CDR2 SMNVEV, per germline (reference sequence). The CDR3 is CASSSGRARTLGYTF. The DNA of the CDR3 is TGTGCCAGCAGTTCTGGCAGGGCGCGCACCCTTGGCTACACCTTC.

The chain carries TRBV13 and TRBJ2-1; D may be TRBD1 (6 bases). This CDR3 has 16 residues. The ends were cut back, 4 bases at V and 2 bases at J, with 15 bases in the middle. Germline-derived CDR1 and CDR2 are PRHDT and FYEKMQ (reference sequence). This CDR3 reads CASSSGGPGPYNEQFF. For the CDR3, the DNA is TGTGCCAGCAGCTCTGGGGGCCCGGGGCCCTACAATGAGCAGTTCTTC.

This clone was counted between two and nine times. This chain connects TRBV4-1 to TRBJ2-7, with TRBD1 matching 8 bases. The CDR3 consists of 15 residues. Per germline, CDR1 MGHRA and CDR2 YSYEKL. J was trimmed by 1 base and V by 3 bases; bases with no gene match: 5. The DNA for the CDR3 is TGCGCCAGCAGCCAGGACGACAGGGGTTCCTACGAGCAGTACTTC. It translates to CASSQDDRGSYEQYF.

V and J are TRBV10-2 and TRBJ2-3, with 7 positions matching TRBD2. CDR3 size: 16 residues. Trimming at V came to 3 bases and at J to 4 bases, leaving 10 bases not matched to a gene. The V gene's germline CDR1 is WSHSY and CDR2 SAAADI. CDR3 region: CASSDPGGSGSDTQYF. DNA of the CDR3: TGCGCCAGCAGTGATCCCGGCGGGAGTGGGTCAGATACGCAGTATTTT.

V gene TRBV27 combines with J gene TRBJ2-5, with 8 bases fitting TRBD2. The J call may not be correct, given that the DNA end is closer to TRBJ2-7. Germline V gene sequence: CDR1 MNHEY, CDR2 SMNVEV (reference sequence). The CDR3 loop spans 16 amino acids. CDR3 loop: CASSLQASGRGYEQYF. CDR3 nucleotides: TGTGCCAGCAGTTTACAAGCTAGCGGGCGTGGATACGAGCAGTACTTC.

This chain joins TRBV5-1 and TRBJ2-2; 9 nucleotides line up with TRBD1. This CDR3 has 17 residues. The germline CDR1 and CDR2 sequences are SGHRS and YFSETQ. V shed 2 bases and J 6 bases; nucleotides not matched to a gene: 11. CDR3 loop: CASSFDNRGRAAGELFF. The CDR3 DNA is TGCGCCAGCAGCTTCGATAACAGGGGGCGCGCCGCCGGGGAGCTGTTTTTT. Together with reference TRBV5-1 and TRBJ2-2, the CDR3 gives the full variable domain: KAGVTQTPRYLIKTRGQQVTLSCSPISGHRSVSWYQQTPGQGLQFLFEYFSETQRNKGNFPGRFSGRQFSNSRSEMNVSTLELGDSALYLCASSFDNRGRAAGELFFGEGSRLTVL.

The chain joins TRBV6-1 to TRBJ2-1, with 8 bases matching TRBD1. CDR1 is MNHNS, CDR2 SASEGT, per germline. This CDR3 comprises 15 residues. Trimming removed 7 bases from V and 5 bases from J; junction bases left unmatched: 10. The CDR3 sequence is CASTPMGTGDNEQFF. CDR3 coding DNA: TGTGCCAGCACCCCCATGGGGACAGGTGACAATGAGCAGTTCTTC.

V gene TRBV7-3 combines with J gene TRBJ2-1, with 7 bases aligning to TRBD1. Germline CDR1 reads SGHTA; CDR2 reads FQGTGA. J gave up 12 bases and V 3 bases, and 8 bases lay outside the gene matches. This CDR3 has 13 residues. In DNA, the CDR3 is TGTGCCAGCAGCTTTCCCGACAGGGCCGGGCAGTTCTTC. This encodes CASSFPDRAGQFF.

This chain uses TRBV11-3 with TRBJ2-1; 8 nucleotides align to TRBD1. This CDR3 region has 17 residues. Unmatched junction bases numbered 18, after V lost 4 bases and J lost 10 bases. CDR1 SGHNT and CDR2 YENEEA come from the germline V gene. CDR3 DNA sequence: TGTGCCAGCAGCTCAGGGACCCCGGGACAGGCTCTGCGGGAGCAGTTCTTC. Protein: CASSSGTPGQALREQFF.

V usage is TRBV2 and J usage is TRBJ1-6, with a weak D call TRBD1 (6 bases). The V gene lost 10 bases and the J gene lost 10 bases, with 14 bases spanning the gap. The CDR3 has 12 residues. From germline, CDR1 is SNHLY and CDR2 FYNNEI. CDR3 coding DNA: TGTGCCACCCTGGTAGGGGGATCACCCCTCCACTTT. It encodes CATLVGGSPLHF. The full variable domain, rest sourced from reference TRBV2 and TRBJ1-6, is EPEVTQTPSHQVTQMGQEVILRCVPISNHLYFYWYRQILGQKVEFLVSFYNNEISEKSEIFDDQFSVERPDGSNFTLKIRSTKLEDSAMYFCATLVGGSPLHFGNGTRLTVT.

The chain links TRBV18 to TRBJ1-1, with 9 nucleotides matching TRBD1. With V trimmed by 2 bases and J by 0 bases, 10 bases remained unmatched. The length of the CDR3 is 18 residues. The germline gives CDR1 KGHSH, CDR2 LQKENI. The CDR3 DNA reads as TGTGCCAGCTCACCATCGGGACAGGGAATGGTCATGAACACTGAAGCTTTCTTT. Its protein is CASSPSGQGMVMNTEAFF.